This TCR beta chain was recorded in a study of T cells in tumors after PD-1 blockade. Study background: No patient had prior checkpoint blockade, systemic immunosuppression, or radiotherapy within 4 weeks. Peripheral blood samples averaged 36,536 unique clonotypes and over 95,000 templates.

Input was about 600 ng to 6,004 ng of genomic DNA from tumor or blood. Points from the study as a whole: Peripheral recruitment is suggested, as some novel exhausted tumor clones were in pre-treatment blood.

Germline values: CDR1 LNHDA, CDR2 SQIVND (reference sequence). This CDR3 has 15 residues. V shed 9 bases, J shed 1 base, and the junction held 6 bases outside the gene matches. As for this clone: Its antigen is currently unknown.

Assay: immunoSEQ multiplex PCR; the TCRdb copy retains only in-frame clones and omits some. The table lists around 60,000 clones, around 80% of them singletons. The sequence derives from a human donor with basal cell carcinoma. J is TRBJ2-1 and V is TRBV19, with TRBD2 matching 10 bases. Sequenced here: PBMCs, sampled before anti-PD-1 treatment. CDR3 region: CASSTSGASYNEQFF. DNA for the CDR3: TGTGCCAGCTCCACTAGCGGGGCTTCCTACAATGAGCAGTTCTTC.